This TCR beta chain was identified during a study of beta chain features in type 1 diabetes. The authors reverse transcribed all of the isolated RNA, so sequencing captured expressed TCRB transcripts. The table came from immunoSEQ multiplex PCR; TCRdb's copy has only in-frame clones and leaves some out. Seen here are hundreds of thousands of clones, roughly 17% observed once, and the top ten hold around 0.02%. This clone was detected only a few times. The antigen is undetermined. V lost 5 bases and J lost 1, with 12 bases in between. The CDR3 runs 16 residues. Germline-derived CDR1 and CDR2 are MDHEN and SYDVKM. Overall study findings and caveats: Fewer junction insertions and more nucleotide deletions appeared in type 1 diabetes patients.

The chain combines TRBV28 with TRBJ2-6, with D maybe TRBD1 (6 bases). The sequence was obtained from a woman between 18 and 29 years old in good health. Sequenced input: naive CD4+ T cells from blood. The chain's CDR3 is CASSRRDNSGANVLTF. The CDR3 coding sequence is TGTGCCAGCAGTCGCCGGGACAATTCTGGGGCCAACGTCCTGACTTTC.